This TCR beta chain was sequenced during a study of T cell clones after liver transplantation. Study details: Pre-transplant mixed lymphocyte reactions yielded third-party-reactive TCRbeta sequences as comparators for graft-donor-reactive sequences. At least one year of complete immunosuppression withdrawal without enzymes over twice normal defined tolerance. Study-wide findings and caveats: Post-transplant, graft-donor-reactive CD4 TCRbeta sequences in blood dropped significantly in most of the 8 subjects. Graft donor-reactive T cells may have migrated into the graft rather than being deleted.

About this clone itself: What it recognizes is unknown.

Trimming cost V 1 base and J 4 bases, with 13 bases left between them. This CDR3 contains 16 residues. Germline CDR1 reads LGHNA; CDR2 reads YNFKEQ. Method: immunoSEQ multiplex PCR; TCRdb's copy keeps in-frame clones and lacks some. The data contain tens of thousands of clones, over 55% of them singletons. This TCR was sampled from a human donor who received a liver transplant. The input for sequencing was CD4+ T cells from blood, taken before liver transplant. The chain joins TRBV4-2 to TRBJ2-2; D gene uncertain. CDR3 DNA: TGTGCCAGCAGCCAAGGACCGGAGCTTGGCACCGGGGAGCTGTTTTTT. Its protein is CASSQGPELGTGELFF.